The clone carrying this TCR beta chain came up many times. TCRdb re-called the reads with MiXCR, one entry per CDR3 protein. The sample carries some 150,000 distinct CDR3 sequences, 5.5% to 8% recorded once. This specimen comes from a study of T cell repertoires in cytomegalovirus infection. Study-wide context: Indications of both CMV infection and matching HLA type were provided by public TCR beta signatures.

The germline CDR1 and CDR2 sequences are SNHLY and FYNNEI. V gave up 5 bases and J gave up 1 base; unmatched junction bases: 2. This CDR3 contains 14 residues. Sequencing was carried out using PBMCs. This sequence joins TRBV2 and TRBJ2-3, with 8 bases identical to TRBD1. This clonotype was sampled from a human donor in good health (CMV status not recorded). Some clones in this sample may be carry-over from other donors' samples. CDR3 sequence: CASSMDRGTDTQYF. As DNA, the CDR3 is TGTGCCAGCAGTATGGACAGGGGCACAGATACGCAGTATTTT.